This T cell receptor (beta chain) emerged from a study of OX40 agonist ivuxolimab in advanced cancers. As for the study more broadly: Ivuxolimab was a fully human IgG2 agonistic monoclonal antibody targeting the costimulatory receptor OX40 (CD134). Of the approximately 53 patients in dose escalation, about 20 had hepatocellular carcinoma, some 15 had melanoma, 9 had renal cell carcinoma and 9 had head and neck cancer. Peripheral TCRbeta sequencing was intended to test whether TCR sequence diversity was altered and clonal T-cell expansion was caused by ivuxolimab. Prior anti-PD-1, anti-PD-L1 or anti-CTLA-4 therapy was permitted, and approximately 42% of dose-escalation patients had received checkpoint inhibitors. The paper reports the monotherapy dose-escalation portion (N of about 52 patients) of the phase I ivuxolimab trial. In the dose-escalation cohort, nearly 85% of patients were male, and the mean age was 60 years with a range of about 20 to 90. Partial responses occurred in three dose-escalation patients: two with cutaneous melanoma and one with hepatocellular carcinoma. Intravenous ivuxolimab was administered to patients every 2 weeks at six dose levels: 0.01, 0.1, 0.3, 1.5, 3 and 10 mg/kg.

The CDR3 has 13 amino acids, counting the end cysteine and phenylalanine. CDR3 DNA is the only sequence kept; it has 39 bases, read in frame from the first base. V is trimmed back by 8 bases and J by 3 bases, and the junction contains 7 bases that no gene match accounts for. The CDR1 and CDR2 encoded by the germline V gene are ENHRY and SYGVKD. The trial excluded patients who had a history of autoimmune disease or who were on systemic immunosuppression. Peripheral blood for TCR sequencing was drawn from every dose cohort at baseline, at cycle 4 day 1 and at cycle 7 day 1. The samples were drawn from a first-in-human, open-label, multicenter phase I dose-escalation trial of ivuxolimab. Adults with locally advanced or metastatic melanoma, renal cell, hepatocellular, or head and neck squamous cell carcinoma were enrolled in the trial. CD4+ and CD8+ T cells were sorted separately from peripheral blood before TCR sequencing.

To sequence the TCRbeta CDR3 region, genomic DNA was isolated from the sorted cells. TCRbeta CDR3 regions were sequenced using the immunoSEQ Assay. The table was pulled from immuneACCESS by TCRdb, which kept in-frame rearrangements only. Such tables lose some clones; where checked, under half of the loss comes from unresolved V genes, and the rest has no known cause. Recorded for this sample are some 64,000 clones; 75% to 95% of them occurred a single time. In total, the top ten clones hold 4.5% to 5.5% of the sample. A remark on this clone: This receptor's antigen is unknown. Nothing much larger sits one base from this clone, and base qualities are not available.

Results the study describes overall, beyond this receptor: At doses of 0.1 to 3.0 mg/kg, clonal expansion of both CD4+ and CD8+ T cells in blood was seen between baseline and week 6. Which antigens the clonally expanded peripheral T cells were specific for was not determined. After ivuxolimab, more expanded clones were found on average in CD8+ T cells than in CD4+ T cells. Low levels of normalized T-cell clonal expansion were also seen in some patients who did not respond. In the 0.1-3.0 mg/kg groups, partial responders had among the lowest normalized peripheral clonal expansion, particularly in CD8+ T cells.

The chain was built from TRBV10-3 and TRBJ2-7, with 7 central nucleotides matching TRBD1. The material was CD4+ or CD8+ T cells sorted from blood, obtained in a trial of the OX40 agonist ivuxolimab. The TCR comes from an adult with an advanced solid tumor such as melanoma, head and neck, liver or kidney cancer. CDR3 reads: CAIAGQVYYEQYF. DNA sequence: TGTGCCATCGCTGGACAGGTTTACTACGAGCAGTACTTC.